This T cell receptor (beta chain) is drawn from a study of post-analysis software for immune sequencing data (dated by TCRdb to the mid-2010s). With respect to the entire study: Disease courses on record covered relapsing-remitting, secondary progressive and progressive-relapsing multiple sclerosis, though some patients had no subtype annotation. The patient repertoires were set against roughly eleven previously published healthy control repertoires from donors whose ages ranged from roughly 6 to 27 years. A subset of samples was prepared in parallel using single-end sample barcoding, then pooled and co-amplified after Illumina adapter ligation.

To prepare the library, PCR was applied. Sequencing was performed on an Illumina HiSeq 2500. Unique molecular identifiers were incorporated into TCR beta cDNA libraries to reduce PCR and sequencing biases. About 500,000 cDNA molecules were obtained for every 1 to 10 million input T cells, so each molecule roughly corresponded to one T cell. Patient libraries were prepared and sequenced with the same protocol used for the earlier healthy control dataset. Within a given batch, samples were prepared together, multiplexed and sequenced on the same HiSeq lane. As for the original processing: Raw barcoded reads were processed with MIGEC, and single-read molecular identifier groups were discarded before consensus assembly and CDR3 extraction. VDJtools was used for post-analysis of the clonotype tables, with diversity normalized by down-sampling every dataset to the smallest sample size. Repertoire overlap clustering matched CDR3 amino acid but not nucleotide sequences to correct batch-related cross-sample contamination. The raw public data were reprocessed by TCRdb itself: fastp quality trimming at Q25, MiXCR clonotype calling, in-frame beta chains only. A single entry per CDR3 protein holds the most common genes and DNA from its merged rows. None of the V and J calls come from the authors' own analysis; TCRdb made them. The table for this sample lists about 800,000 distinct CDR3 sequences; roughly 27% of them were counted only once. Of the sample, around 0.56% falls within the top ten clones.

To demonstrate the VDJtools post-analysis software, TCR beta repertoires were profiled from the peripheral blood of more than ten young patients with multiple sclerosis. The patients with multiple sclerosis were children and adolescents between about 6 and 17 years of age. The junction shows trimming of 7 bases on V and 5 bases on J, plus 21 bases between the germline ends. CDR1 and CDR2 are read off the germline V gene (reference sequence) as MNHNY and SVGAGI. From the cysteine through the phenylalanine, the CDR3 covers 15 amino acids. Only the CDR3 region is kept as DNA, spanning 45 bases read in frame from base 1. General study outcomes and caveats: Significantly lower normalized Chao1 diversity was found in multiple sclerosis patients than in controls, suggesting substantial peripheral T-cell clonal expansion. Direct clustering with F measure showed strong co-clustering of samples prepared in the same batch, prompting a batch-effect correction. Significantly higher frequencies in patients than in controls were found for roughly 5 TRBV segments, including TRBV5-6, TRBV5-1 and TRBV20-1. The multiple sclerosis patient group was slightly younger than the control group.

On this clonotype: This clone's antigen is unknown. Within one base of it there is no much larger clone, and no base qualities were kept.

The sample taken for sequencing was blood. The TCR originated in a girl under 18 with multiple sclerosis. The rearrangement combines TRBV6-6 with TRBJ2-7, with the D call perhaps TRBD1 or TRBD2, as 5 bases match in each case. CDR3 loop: CASTYGDRTLNEQYF. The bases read TGTGCCAGCACCTACGGGGACCGCACACTAAACGAGCAGTACTTC.